This record covers a single T cell receptor (beta chain). This receptor's antigen is unknown. No quality values exist for individual bases; no much larger clone is one base distant. These data originate in a study of shared clonotypes between healthy human individuals (dated by TCRdb to about 2020). As for the study more broadly: The cohort included three men and a couple of women between 18 and 49 years of age. Blood TCR repertoires of a handful of healthy adults were deeply sequenced to estimate repertoire size and the extent of clonotype sharing between individuals. Per donor, leukapheresis produced somewhere between about 0.94 and 9.5 billion PBMCs. For each donor, three plates each were used for CD4 naive and CD4 memory, two plates were used for CD8 naive, and one plate was used for CD8 memory. To increase sequencing depth and limit assay-specific biases, TCR repertoire library preparation and sequencing were carried out by different laboratories using diverse techniques. What the work shows at the level of the full study, not this receptor alone: Based on pairwise subsampling, the degree of clonotype sharing among donors was expected to be affected by sequencing depth. Estimated clonotype richness was generally larger for naive than for memory subsets. Sampling was restricted to blood, and TCR repertoires in tissue are likely to differ from TCR repertoires in blood. Rarefaction of sorted-subset datasets indicated incomplete sequencing despite the large sequencing depth. Sharing across a few donors was observed for around 5% of naive CD4, 3.5% of naive CD8, about 2.3% of memory CD4, and about 0.4% of memory CD8 clonotypes. Compared with non-shared clonotypes, the clonotypes found in all four sorted-subset donors had higher generation probabilities. Because the study included only a small number of donors, the genetic and exposure-history diversity represented was limited.

For CDR1 and CDR2, the germline V gene lists ENHRY and SYGVKD. Relative to germline, V is missing 7 bases and J is missing 1 base, with 8 bases of the junction outside any gene match. The CDR3 has 16 amino acids, counting the end cysteine and phenylalanine. CDR3 DNA only is kept here, 48 bases in frame from base 1. The donors were healthy, HIV-negative adults who had no recently reported acute infections or vaccinations. All donors were Caucasian adults living in Nashville, Tennessee, USA. The CD8 memory samples were a combination of magnetically selected CD45RO+ cells and CCR7-negative CD45RA+ effector memory (TemRA) cells. Blood was collected by leukapheresis, and PBMCs were isolated by Ficoll-Histopaque density gradient centrifugation and then cryopreserved in liquid nitrogen vapor phase. Purity and quantity of every magnetically sorted T cell population were checked by analytical flow cytometry. Each sorted fraction had its genomic DNA isolated and then quantified by UV absorbance on a Nanodrop 2000c.

Using the deep immunoSEQ assay, TCR CDR3 regions were amplified from genomic DNA by multiplex PCR. For each cell subset, the extracted genomic DNA was distributed evenly across all wells of several immunoSEQ 96-well plates, and each plate served as one replicate. For sorted subsets, each replicate PCR was loaded with approximately 0.2 ug genomic DNA, equivalent to some 27,000 T cell genomes. Purified libraries were measured with a Qubit 3.0 fluorometer, size-checked on a Bioanalyzer 2100, and measured again with the KAPA Library Quantification kit. Every immunoSEQ 96-well plate was sequenced on a dedicated single-read 150-cycle Illumina NextSeq 550 flow cell. In the source study's methods: The immunoSEQ output contained only junctional sequences without quality scores, so filtering could not match that applied to full-length reads. Sequences were annotated with PyIR, a Python wrapper for IgBLAST v1.9, using IMGT germline references to assign V/J genes and CDR3. Reads were filtered out if the reads had weak V/J assignments (E-value above 1e-6), no CDR3, stop codons, out-of-frame junctions, or ambiguous translated residues. V3J clonotypes were defined by identical inferred V gene, J gene, and CDR3 amino acid sequence. To compute the percentage overlap between repertoires, the number of shared unique clonotypes was divided by the size of the smaller repertoire. Richness of each repertoire was evaluated using RTK rarefaction, the Chao1 estimator, and Recon v2.1 estimates of unobserved clonotypes. Generation probabilities for all TCRbeta clonotypes obtained by the gDNA method from four donors were computed using OLGA. TCRdb re-hosts the immuneACCESS table, in-frame sequences only. Its copies lack some clones; in the studies checked, an unresolved V gene accounts for under half of them, and the cause for the rest is not known. V and J calls plus clone size are reproduced from that table; the DNA served to infer D and trimming. The sample profile shows about 330,000 clones; around 87% of them were found once. The ten largest account for 16% of the sample.

The receptor chain draws on TRBV10-3 and TRBJ2-3; 10 bases in the middle match TRBD2. The receptor was isolated from a man younger than 35 in good health. Source material: memory CD8+ T cells sorted from blood. The sample's cell subset or site label, decoded: CD45RO+ cells pooled with CCR7-negative TemRA cells. The CDR3 sequence is CAITETSGLRTDTQYF. The nucleotide sequence reads as follows: TGTGCCATCACCGAGACTAGCGGGTTGCGCACAGATACGCAGTATTTT.